The 26 T cell receptor beta chains below come from one sample, sequenced in a study of technical replicates of blood from a few donors. Some clones are missing from TCRdb's copy, which holds only in-frame ones; the method was immunoSEQ multiplex PCR. Of around 53,000 clones detected, roughly 92% appear once; the ten largest clones hold 3% to 4%. The specimen sequenced was PBMCs. These receptors originate from a human donor in good health. Some clones in this sample may be carry-over from other donors' samples.

V is TRBV4-3 and J is TRBJ1-4, with D maybe TRBD1 (6 bases). This CDR3 region has 16 residues. CDR1 is LGHNA and CDR2 is YSLEER in the germline V gene. Trimming took off 1 base at V and 0 bases at J, with 9 bases between the two ends. The CDR3 coding sequence is TGCGCCAGCAGCCAAGGGGGGCAGACAACTAATGAAAAACTGTTTTTT. Protein sequence: CASSQGGQTTNEKLFF.

The chain employs TRBV29-1 and TRBJ2-5; 10 nucleotides align to TRBD1. Germline CDR1 and CDR2: SQVTM and ANQGSEA. V dropped 5 bases and J dropped 2; count of bases not matched to a gene: 8. The CDR3 has 15 amino acids. In DNA form, the CDR3 reads TGCAGCGTTCAAAACCAGGACAGGGGGCAAGAGACCCAGTACTTC. It translates to CSVQNQDRGQETQYF.

V gene TRBV7-9 combines with J gene TRBJ1-4, with 10 bases lining up with TRBD1. Germline trimming cut 3 bases from V and 7 bases from J; bases unmatched to any gene: 5. This CDR3 is 15 amino acids long. Germline CDR1 reads SEHNR; CDR2 reads FQNEAQ (reference sequence). In nucleotides, the CDR3 is TGTGCCAGCAGCTTGAATGGACAGGGGGGTGAAAAACTGTTTTTT. This encodes CASSLNGQGGEKLFF.

The chain employs TRBV7-8 and TRBJ1-2; TRBD1 matches at 11 bases. Losses at the gene ends were 5 bases for V and 7 bases for J; bases not matched to a gene: 9. The CDR3 runs to 15 residues. CDR1 is SGHVS and CDR2 is FQNEAQ in the germline V gene. For the CDR3, the DNA is TGTGCCAGCAGCCTACTTGGACAGGGGGCCTCTGGCTACACCTTC. Translated, it gives CASSLLGQGASGYTF.

The chain has TRBV5-1 and TRBJ2-7; maybe TRBD1 (5 bases). Trimming shortened V by 3 bases and J by 3 bases, and 10 bases separated the two germline ends. The V gene's germline CDR1 is SGHRS and CDR2 YFSETQ. CDR3 size: 13 residues. CDR3 in DNA: TGCGCCAGCAGCTCTCAGGGTGACTACGAGCAGTACTTC. It specifies CASSSQGDYEQYF.

The rearrangement joins TRBV4-1 to TRBJ2-7; 8 nucleotides align to TRBD2. CDR3 length: 15 residues. Germline V gene lookup returns CDR1 MGHRA and CDR2 YSYEKL. J gave up 0 bases and V 4 bases, and 5 bases lay outside the gene matches. The CDR3 DNA reads as TGCGCCAGCAGCCGCTTAACTAGCGGCTCCTACGAGCAGTACTTC. It yields the protein CASSRLTSGSYEQYF.

This clone was picked up a small number of times. This chain joins TRBV7-7 and TRBJ2-3; 10 positions match TRBD2. The ends lost 2 bases at V and 10 bases at J; junction bases unmatched: 3. In germline, CDR1 is SSHAT, CDR2 FNYEAQ (reference sequence). The CDR3 length is 13 residues. The CDR3 bases are TGTGCCAGCAGCTTATCCGGGACTAGCGCGCAGTATTTT. Protein: CASSLSGTSAQYF. Full variable domain (rest looked up from reference TRBV7-7 and TRBJ2-3): GAGVSQSPRYKVTKRGQDVTLRCDPISSHATLYWYQQALGQGPEFLTYFNYEAQPDKSGLPSDRFSAERPEGSISTLTIQRTEQRDSAMYRCASSLSGTSAQYFGPGTRLTVL.

In this sample, this clone turned up once. V is TRBV5-5 and J is TRBJ1-2; maybe TRBD1 (6 bases). The length of the CDR3 is 13 residues. V was cut by 4 bases and J by 7 bases, with 14 bases left in between. Germline CDR1 reads SGHKS; CDR2 reads YYEKEE (reference sequence). The CDR3 DNA reads TGTGCCAGCAGCATTCAGGGGCTGCGTGGCTACACCTTC. This codes for CASSIQGLRGYTF.

The sample holds one count of this clone. The chain links TRBV5-1 to TRBJ1-2, with 7 bases aligning to TRBD1. V was pared by 2 bases and J by 2 bases, with 6 bases of the junction left unmatched. The CDR3 totals 15 residues. Germline V gene data show CDR1 as SGHRS and CDR2 as YFSETQ. The CDR3 nucleotides read TGCGCCAGCAGCTTAACAGGGGTAGCCAACTATGGCTACACCTTC. The encoded protein is CASSLTGVANYGYTF.

Only one count was recorded for this clone. The chain employs TRBV15 and TRBJ2-1; 7 positions match TRBD2. This CDR3 is 12 amino acids long. Germline CDR1 and CDR2: LNHNV and YYDKDF (reference sequence). The CDR3 sequence: CAATGGGDEQFF. The DNA of the CDR3 is TGTGCGGCAACGGGAGGAGGGGACGAGCAGTTCTTC.

The chain carries TRBV18 and TRBJ1-4, with 8 nucleotides matching TRBD1. Germline lookup yields CDR1 KGHSH and CDR2 LQKENI. V trimming: 5 bases; J trimming: 3 bases; junction bases outside the gene matches: 2. The CDR3 totals 14 residues. For the CDR3, the DNA is TGTGCCAGCTCAGTACAGGGGGCTAATGAAAAACTGTTTTTT. Its protein product is CASSVQGANEKLFF.

The CDR3 bases are TGTGCCAGCAGTTACCAGCGACCCACCCAAGAGACCCAGTACTTC. It is translated as CASSYQRPTQETQYF. This sequence joins TRBV6-6 and TRBJ2-5; unclear D gene. Trimming pared 2 bases from V and 1 base from J, leaving 11 bases between. CDR3 length: 15 residues. The V gene's germline CDR1 is MNHNY and CDR2 SVGAGI (reference sequence).

The sample holds one count of this clone. The chain employs TRBV7-2 and TRBJ1-2; D call uncertain. CDR1 and CDR2 from the germline V gene are SGHTA and FQGNSA. Trimming took off 3 bases at V and 8 bases at J, with 10 bases between the two ends. This CDR3 spans 12 amino acids. CDR3 coding DNA: TGTGCCAGCAGCTTCAAGCCCCCCGGCTACACCTTC. Its protein is CASSFKPPGYTF.

The J gene is TRBJ2-2, the V gene TRBV6-4, with a tentative D call TRBD2 (6 bases). The CDR3 extends over 16 amino acids. The V gene's germline CDR1 is MRHNA and CDR2 SNTAGT. V was shortened by 3 bases and J by 5 bases, with 16 bases between the two germline ends. This chain's CDR3 is CASSEGSSEVTGELFF. In nucleotides, the CDR3 is TGTGCCAGCAGTGAGGGCTCTAGCGAGGTGACCGGGGAGCTGTTTTTT.

The gene calls are TRBV30 and TRBJ1-6; D is unclear. The V and J ends lost 3 bases and 0 bases respectively, with 15 bases between them. CDR1 is GTSNPN, CDR2 SVGIG, per germline (reference sequence). CDR3 length: 17 residues. In DNA form, the CDR3 reads TGTGCCTGGAGGGTGGGAGGCCAGACCTCCTATAATTCACCCCTCCACTTT. Protein product: CAWRVGGQTSYNSPLHF.

The CDR3 nucleotides are TGTGCCAGCAGCCCCGGCGGAGGCAATCAGCCCCAGCATTTT. Its translation is CASSPGGGNQPQHF. The chain carries TRBV5-6 and TRBJ1-5; D remains unclear. The CDR3 consists of 14 residues. Germline CDR1 SGHDT, CDR2 YYEEEE. Trimming stripped 4 bases from V and 2 bases from J, with 10 bases between.

As concerns this clone: Relative to the germline gene, one junction end is altered; a read error may explain this. The chain links TRBV5-5 to TRBJ1-6, with D maybe TRBD1 (5 bases). CDR1 and CDR2 (germline): SGHKS, YYEKEE (reference sequence). This CDR3 region has 14 residues. The DNA of the CDR3 is TGTGCCAGCAGGTTGGACATCGCGGATTCACCCCTCCACTTT. Translating it yields CASRLDIADSPLHF. Filled out from reference TRBV5-5 and TRBJ1-6, the complete variable domain reads DAGVTQSPTHLIKTRGQQVTLRCSPISGHKSVSWYQQVLGQGPQFIFQYYEKEERGRGNFPDRFSARQFPNYSSELNVNALLLGDSALYLCASRLDIADSPLHFGNGTRLTVT.

The rearrangement joins TRBV20-1 to TRBJ1-2, with TRBD1 as a possible D gene (6 bases). V shed 4 bases and J shed 4 bases, with 7 bases lying between them. The CDR3 extends over 11 amino acids. Germline loops: CDR1 DFQATT, CDR2 SNEGSKA (reference sequence). The CDR3 is CSAKDSYGYTF. The CDR3 coding sequence is TGCAGTGCTAAGGACAGCTATGGCTACACCTTC.

The chain combines TRBV4-3 with TRBJ1-6, with D perhaps TRBD1 (6 bases). V was pared by 0 bases and J by 8 bases, with 11 bases between. CDR1 is LGHNA, CDR2 YSLEER, per germline. The CDR3 covers 15 residues. CDR3 amino acids: CASSQDAGVDSPLHF. Here the CDR3 DNA reads TGCGCCAGCAGCCAAGATGCAGGGGTAGATTCACCCCTCCACTTT.

J is TRBJ2-2 and V is TRBV2; tentative D call: TRBD1 (6 bases). Germline V gives CDR1 SNHLY, CDR2 FYNNEI. V was pared by 6 bases and J by 1 base, with 9 bases between. This CDR3 spans 14 amino acids. The CDR3: CASSPTGNTGELFF. The CDR3 DNA reads TGTGCCAGCAGCCCGACAGGGAACACCGGGGAGCTGTTTTTT.

The rearrangement uses TRBV18 and TRBJ2-7; 7 positions agree with TRBD2. This CDR3 is 14 amino acids long. The V and J ends lost 2 bases and 3 bases, in that order; junction bases with no gene match: 4. Germline CDR1 reads KGHSH; CDR2 reads LQKENI. The CDR3 region has the DNA TGTGCCAGCTCACCAGAGGCTAGCGGCTACGAGCAGTACTTC. It encodes CASSPEASGYEQYF.

This sequence joins TRBV7-6 and TRBJ1-2; TRBD1 is a possible D gene (5 bases). The CDR3 contains 13 residues. CDR1 is SGHVS and CDR2 is FNYEAQ in the germline V gene. The ends were cut back, 5 bases at V and 8 bases at J, with 15 bases in the middle. CDR3 sequence: CASSPTVAGGYTF. Written as DNA, the CDR3 is TGTGCCAGCAGCCCGACAGTGGCTGGGGGCTACACCTTC.

The chain links TRBV13 to TRBJ1-1; D gene ambiguous. Germline assignment: CDR1 PRHDT and CDR2 FYEKMQ (reference sequence). The CDR3 is made up of 13 amino acids. V lost 5 bases to trimming and J lost 2 bases, with 9 bases between them. The CDR3 spells CASSPGTNTEAFF. CDR3 DNA: TGTGCCAGCAGCCCCGGTACCAACACTGAAGCTTTCTTT.

The V and J genes are TRBV5-4 and TRBJ1-1, with 7 bases matching TRBD1. This CDR3 has 12 residues. V shed 1 base and J 10 bases; nucleotides not matched to a gene: 4. Germline V lookup: CDR1 SGHNT, CDR2 YYREEE (reference sequence). In DNA, the CDR3 is TGTGCCAGCAGCTTGTGGCAGGGGGGAGCTTTCTTT. It encodes CASSLWQGGAFF.

This clone was counted only a few times. The CDR3, as DNA: TGTGCCAGCAGCCCCGACGGCACAGGGCCCTTTGCAGCTTTCTTT. Its translation is CASSPDGTGPFAAFF. The chain employs TRBV7-3 and TRBJ1-1, with a possible D match to TRBD1 (6 bases). V lost 5 bases to trimming and J lost 10 bases, with 23 bases between them. The CDR3 spans 15 residues. Germline CDR1 and CDR2: SGHTA and FQGTGA.

This chain connects TRBV28 to TRBJ1-2; no firm D call. The V end was cut by 6 bases, the J end by 4 bases, with 21 bases between. Germline-derived CDR1 and CDR2 are MDHEN and SYDVKM. This CDR3 is built from 16 residues. This chain's CDR3 is CASSPLGTATAYGYTF. The DNA for the CDR3 is TGTGCCAGCAGCCCCCTCGGAACAGCCACAGCCTATGGCTACACCTTC.